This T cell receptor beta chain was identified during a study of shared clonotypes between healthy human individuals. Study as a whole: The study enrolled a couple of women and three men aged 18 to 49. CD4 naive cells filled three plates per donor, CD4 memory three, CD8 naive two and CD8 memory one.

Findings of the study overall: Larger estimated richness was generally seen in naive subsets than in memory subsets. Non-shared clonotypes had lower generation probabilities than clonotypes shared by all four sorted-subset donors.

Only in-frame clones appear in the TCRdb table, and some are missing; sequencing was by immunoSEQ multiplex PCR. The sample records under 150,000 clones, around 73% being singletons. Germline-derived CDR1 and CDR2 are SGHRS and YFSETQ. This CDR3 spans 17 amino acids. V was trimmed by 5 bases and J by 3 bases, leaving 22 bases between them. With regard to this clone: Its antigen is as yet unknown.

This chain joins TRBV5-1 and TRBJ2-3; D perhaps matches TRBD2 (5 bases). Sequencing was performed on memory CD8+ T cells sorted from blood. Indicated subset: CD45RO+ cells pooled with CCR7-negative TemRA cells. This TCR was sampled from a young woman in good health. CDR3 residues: CASSPTTLESGTDTQYF. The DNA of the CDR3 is TGCGCCAGCAGTCCGACAACTCTGGAGTCGGGGACAGATACGCAGTATTTT.